These 9 T cell receptor beta chains were all obtained from the same sample, sequenced in a study of blood T cell repertoires in COVID-19 (dated by TCRdb to between 2020 and 2021). Receptor amplification or capture employed the immunoSEQ multiplex PCR assay. Entries here come from immuneACCESS through TCRdb and include only in-frame sequences with V and J called. Some clones fail to appear in such tables; in the studies checked, an unresolved V gene covers under half of the shortfall, and the cause of the remainder is unknown. This sample comprises some 230,000 clones, just under 85% of them detected only once. About 1.3% of the sample lies in the top ten. Input material: PBMCs or T cells enriched from blood (not recorded which). The receptors shown here come from a woman aged 40 to 50 with acute COVID-19.

There are many counts of this clone. The chain carries TRBV5-5 and TRBJ1-1; TRBD1 matches at 8 bases. Germline assignment: CDR1 SGHKS and CDR2 YYEKEE (reference sequence). The CDR3 is 13 residues long. With 4 bases clipped from V and 5 bases from J, the junction kept 4 bases outside the gene matches. The CDR3 spells CASSMDRETEAFF. In nucleotides, the CDR3 is TGTGCCAGCAGCATGGACAGGGAAACTGAAGCTTTCTTT.

This clone was counted only a few times. The V call is TRBV7-3, the J call TRBJ1-1; D remains ambiguous. Trimming stripped 6 bases from V and 2 bases from J, with 10 bases between. This CDR3 is 13 amino acids long. Germline CDR1 SGHTA, CDR2 FQGTGA. The DNA for the CDR3 is TGTGCCAGCAGTTCGAGCCATAACACTGAAGCTTTCTTT. Amino acid sequence: CASSSSHNTEAFF.

The rearrangement uses TRBV7-2 and TRBJ2-3, with 7 bases matching TRBD2. The CDR3 runs to 16 residues. V gave up 1 base and J gave up 2 bases; unmatched junction bases: 6. From germline, CDR1 is SGHTA and CDR2 FQGNSA. CDR3 bases: TGTGCCAGCAGCTTAGGCGGGACTACTATCACAGATACGCAGTATTTT. Its translation is CASSLGGTTITDTQYF.

The chain's CDR3 is CASSVGRRASGESYEQYF. CDR3 DNA sequence: TGTGCCAGCAGCGTAGGGCGGAGGGCTAGCGGGGAGTCCTACGAGCAGTACTTC. The chain couples TRBV9 to TRBJ2-7; 9 positions match TRBD2. The J segment lost 1 base and the V segment lost 0 bases, leaving 11 bases of the junction unmatched. Germline CDR1 reads SGDLS; CDR2 reads YYNGEE. CDR3 length: 18 amino acids.

Concerning this clone: The sample holds other DNA sequences that translate to the same CDR3. The chain recombines TRBV18 with TRBJ1-2; unclear D gene. Trimming left V 4 bases short and J 7 bases short, with 13 bases between. The CDR3 loop spans 13 amino acids. Germline CDR1 reads KGHSH; CDR2 reads LQKENI. The CDR3 loop is CASSQRSEGGYTF. In nucleotides, the CDR3 is TGTGCCAGCTCACAGCGGTCTGAGGGTGGCTACACCTTC. The full variable domain, in which reference TRBV18 and TRBJ1-2 provide the parts outside the CDR3, is NAGVMQNPRHLVRRRGQEARLRCSPMKGHSHVYWYRQLPEEGLKFMVYLQKENIIDESGMPKERFSAEFPKEGPSILRIQQVVRGDSAAYFCASSQRSEGGYTFGSGTRLTVV.

The CDR3 protein is CASRKLAGVDEQYF. The CDR3, as DNA: TGTGCCAGCAGGAAACTAGCGGGAGTCGACGAGCAGTACTTC. The rearrangement uses TRBV6-5 and TRBJ2-7; the match to TRBD2 covers 11 bases. Losses at the gene ends were 6 bases for V and 5 bases for J; bases not matched to a gene: 6. The CDR3 loop spans 14 amino acids. The germline V gene has CDR1 MNHEY and CDR2 SVGAGI.

V usage is TRBV9 and J usage is TRBJ2-3; TRBD2 might be the D (6 bases). This CDR3 comprises 15 residues. Trimming removed 1 base from V and 2 bases from J, with 11 bases in between. Germline V gives CDR1 SGDLS, CDR2 YYNGEE. DNA of the CDR3: TGTGCCAGCAGCGTAAGTGAGCGGGTCACAGATACGCAGTATTTT. Its translation: CASSVSERVTDTQYF.

The chain carries TRBV18 and TRBJ2-2; weak D call: TRBD1 (5 bases). Trimming removed 0 bases at V and 0 bases at J, with 32 bases between. CDR3 length equals 24 residues. The V gene's germline CDR1 is KGHSH and CDR2 LQKENI. Here the CDR3 DNA reads TGTGCCAGCTCACCACCGAAAGTCCAAGAGACAGTCCCAAAATTAGACCCGAACACCGGGGAGCTGTTTTTT. This translates into CASSPPKVQETVPKLDPNTGELFF.

This rearrangement joins TRBV4-2 to TRBJ2-3, with D perhaps matching TRBD2 (6 bases). The CDR3 spans 18 residues. Trimming stripped 2 bases from V and 5 bases from J, with 23 bases between. From germline, CDR1 is LGHNA and CDR2 YNFKEQ. The CDR3 loop is CASSQPSGGGSIGDTQYF. The DNA of the CDR3 is TGTGCCAGCAGCCAACCGTCCGGTGGAGGGTCGATTGGAGATACGCAGTATTTT.